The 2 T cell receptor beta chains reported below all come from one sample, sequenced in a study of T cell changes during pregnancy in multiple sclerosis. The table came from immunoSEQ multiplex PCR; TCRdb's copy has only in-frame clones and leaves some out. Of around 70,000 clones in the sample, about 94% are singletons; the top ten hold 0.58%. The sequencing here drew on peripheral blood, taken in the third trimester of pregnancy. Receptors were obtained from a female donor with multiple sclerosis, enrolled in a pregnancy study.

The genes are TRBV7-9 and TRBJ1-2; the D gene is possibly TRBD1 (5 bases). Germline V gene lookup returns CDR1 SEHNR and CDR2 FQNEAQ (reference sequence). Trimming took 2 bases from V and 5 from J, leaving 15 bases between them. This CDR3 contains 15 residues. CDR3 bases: TGTGCCAGCAGCTTACCAGGGATCCTAGATTATGGCTACACCTTC. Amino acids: CASSLPGILDYGYTF.

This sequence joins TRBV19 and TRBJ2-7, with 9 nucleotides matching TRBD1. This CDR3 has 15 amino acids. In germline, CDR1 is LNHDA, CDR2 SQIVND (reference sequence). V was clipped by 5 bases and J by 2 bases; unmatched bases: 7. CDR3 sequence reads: CASSGGTGRTYEQYF. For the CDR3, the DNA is TGTGCCAGTAGTGGAGGGACAGGGAGAACCTACGAGCAGTACTTC.